Sequencing of this T cell receptor beta chain was carried out in a study of T cell responses to AZD1222 COVID-19 vaccine (dated by TCRdb to about 2021). At the level of the whole study: AZD1222 recipients given second doses at about 4 weeks or at about 12 weeks were pooled, since spike-specific TCR depth and breadth were not found to differ between the two schedules. TCR sequencing covered some 250 trial participants: 200 to 220 given two doses of AZD1222 and 26 given two doses of MenACWY control vaccine. Trial participants were enrolled by age into 18-55, 56-69 and 70-plus year subgroups, with roughly 150, 30 and 60 TCR-sequenced participants respectively.

Interpreted using the paper, the time point label stands for: baseline before first vaccination. Vaccinee samples were obtained from the UK trials COV001 and COV002, which included a single-blind randomized controlled phase 2/3 trial of AZD1222 (ChAdOx1 nCoV-19) in healthy adults. For TCRbeta chain sequencing, PBMC samples were collected from trial participants at day 0 and at day 28 after the second dose. Results and caveats for the whole study, not just this receptor: Most participants were white British and females outnumbered males, and the authors suggested that clonal diversity may have been underestimated. Reportedly, almost half of the unique spike-specific TCRs recognized epitopes lying outside the regions that are mutated in the B.1.351 and B.1.1.7 variants. Because no day 14 peak-response samples were available, repertoires were characterized only after the peak T cell response. In the small 56-69-year group, the increase in depth fell short of significance, most likely because of low power. The vaccine-associated CD4 TCRs covered the entire spike protein, and the dominant responses fell in regions 160-218 and 743-854. Spike-specific TCR breadth and depth rose significantly after two AZD1222 doses compared with day 0 and with MenACWY recipients. Conclusions about previously exposed vaccinees were limited because only 6 or 7 AZD1222 recipients were SARS-CoV-2 seropositive at baseline.

As for this clone: This receptor's antigen is unknown. Base qualities are not recorded, but no much larger clone differs from it by a single base.

The CDR3 regions of human TCRbeta chains were analyzed by immunosequencing. In the source study's methods: TCRs in the repertoires were compared against a reference library of SARS-CoV-2-specific TCRs that had been generated with the MIRA antigen-specificity platform. Breadth was defined as the fraction of unique TCRs that were SARS-CoV-2-associated, and depth was defined as the fraction of total T cells that were SARS-CoV-2-associated. Using the MIRA data, every spike-specific TCR was mapped to the spike region that the TCR reacted to and assigned to either a CD4 or a CD8 class. Log10-transformed breadth and depth values were compared by one-way ANOVA with Sidak's multiple comparisons tests. In its TCRdb copy, this immuneACCESS table keeps in-frame sequences only and misses some clones. Where compared with another copy, unresolved V genes explain less than half of these, and the others have no known cause. V, J and clone size are those of that table, while D and trimming were read from the DNA. The sample table holds about 99,000 clones, of which around nine tenths were seen once. About 13% of the sample is taken by the ten largest.

CDR1 and CDR2 (LGHDT, YNNKEL) derive from the germline V gene (reference sequence). Including the terminal cysteine and phenylalanine, the CDR3 comprises 15 residues. The kept DNA is CDR3 alone, 45 bases in frame from the first base. From V the trimming removes 4 bases and from J it removes 6 bases, while the gene matches leave 4 bases of the junction unaccounted for. The receptor was derived from an adult in good health. The V and J segments used are TRBV3-1 (or the pseudogene TRBV3-2) and TRBJ2-3; TRBD2 aligns with 13 central bases. Sequenced here: peripheral blood, sampled on day 0 of AZD1222 vaccination. The CDR3 is CASSPGLAGSDTQYF. The sequence in DNA is TGTGCCAGCAGCCCGGGACTAGCGGGATCTGATACGCAGTATTTT.